The 8 T cell receptor beta chains presented below share a single source sample, sequenced in a study of blood T cell repertoires in COVID-19. The assay was immunoSEQ multiplex PCR, and TCRdb's table has in-frame clones only and misses some. The data show under 300,000 clones, with about 80% seen just once and more than 2.5% held by the top ten. Sample: peripheral blood. The receptors shown here come from a woman of 80 years or more with acute or convalescent COVID-19.

The chain carries TRBV5-4 and TRBJ1-2; maybe TRBD1 (6 bases). CDR3 length: 17 amino acids. CDR1 is SGHNT, CDR2 YYREEE, per germline (reference sequence). V dropped 4 bases and J dropped 4 bases, with 23 bases sitting between them. CDR3: CASSLGAIRDISYGYTF. The DNA of the CDR3 is TGTGCCAGCAGCCTGGGAGCAATCCGGGACATCTCCTATGGCTACACCTTC.

The chain has TRBV6-2 or TRBV6-3 and TRBJ1-5; D is ambiguous. The V end was cut by 0 bases, the J end by 6 bases, with 12 bases between. The CDR3 extends over 15 amino acids. The germline V gene has CDR1 MNHEY and CDR2 SVGEGT. CDR3 nucleotide sequence: TGTGCCAGCAGTTACTCCCCGACTGCGGGTCAGCCCCAGCATTTT. Protein sequence: CASSYSPTAGQPQHF.

This clone was recorded a few times. The V and J genes are TRBV5-1 and TRBJ1-3; TRBD1 aligns across 8 bases. J gave up 2 bases and V 4 bases, and 2 bases lay outside the gene matches. From germline, CDR1 is SGHRS and CDR2 YFSETQ. The CDR3 is 14 amino acids. This chain's CDR3 is CASSQTGAGNTIYF. The DNA of the CDR3 is TGCGCCAGCAGCCAGACAGGGGCTGGAAACACCATATATTTT.

The V gene is TRBV11-2, the J gene TRBJ2-5, with a weak D call TRBD1 (6 bases). With 4 bases removed from V and 1 base from J, the gap between germline ends came to 10 bases. Germline V CDR1 and CDR2: SGHAT, FQNNGV. The CDR3 covers 14 residues. The DNA for the CDR3 is TGTGCCAGCAGCTCCCGACAGGCCCAAGAGACCCAGTACTTC. It translates to CASSSRQAQETQYF.

Concerning this clone: This may come from a read error, since a much larger clone is one base off. This chain joins TRBV5-4 and TRBJ2-5, with 9 positions matching TRBD1. The CDR3 is 14 amino acids. The ends lost 4 bases at V and 1 base at J; junction bases unmatched: 2. Germline V lookup: CDR1 SGHNT, CDR2 YYREEE (reference sequence). The CDR3 bases are TGTGCCAGCAGCATACAGGGGGCCCAAGAGACCCAGTACTTC. Its translation: CASSIQGAQETQYF.

The gene calls are TRBV27 and TRBJ1-1, with D maybe TRBD1 (5 bases). Germline values: CDR1 MNHEY, CDR2 SMNVEV (reference sequence). The V end lost 1 base, the J end lost 0 bases, and 27 bases lay between the germline ends. The CDR3 covers 21 residues. CDR3 nucleotide sequence: TGTGCCAGCAGTTTATGGGGAGGATGGGGGGTTACCCCGTATCTGAACACTGAAGCTTTCTTT. It codes for CASSLWGGWGVTPYLNTEAFF.

This clone was found a few times. CDR3 sequence reads: CASSYTRTSGSGEQFF. In DNA, the CDR3 is TGTGCCAGCAGTTACACCCGGACTAGCGGGTCAGGTGAGCAGTTCTTC. The V call is TRBV6-5, the J call TRBJ2-1; the match to TRBD2 covers 11 bases. The CDR3 consists of 16 residues. Germline CDR1 reads MNHEY; CDR2 reads SVGAGI. After removal of 2 bases from V and 9 bases from J, the junction contained 9 bases not matched to a gene.

The chain recombines TRBV9 with TRBJ2-1, with 11 bases matching TRBD2. The CDR3 sequence is 14 residues long. Germline CDR1 is SGDLS and CDR2 is YYNGEE. Trimming took 1 base from V and 8 from J; bases not matched to a gene: 2. The CDR3: CASSVLTSGDEQFF. In DNA, the CDR3 is TGTGCCAGCAGCGTACTGACTAGCGGGGATGAGCAGTTCTTC. The full variable domain, with the rest looked up from reference TRBV9 and TRBJ2-1, is DSGVTQTPKHLITATGQRVTLRCSPRSGDLSVYWYQQSLDQGLQFLIQYYNGEERAKGNILERFSAQQFPDLHSELNLSSLELGDSALYFCASSVLTSGDEQFFGPGTRLTVL.